What follows describes a single TCR beta chain. These data come from a study of shared clonotypes between healthy human individuals. CD8 cells classed as naive were CD45RO-negative and positively selected for CCR7, excluding terminally differentiated effector memory CD45RA+ cells. All the donors were Caucasian adults who lived in Nashville, Tennessee. Produced via immunoSEQ multiplex PCR; TCRdb's table is partial and in-frame only. The data hold around 560,000 clones, with approximately 95% observed a single time. Sequenced sample: naive CD8+ T cells sorted from blood. This TCR was recovered from a woman aged 30 to 39 in good health.

For the CDR3, the DNA is TGTGCCAGCAGCTTGGCTCGCGGGAGGGCGAGTGAGCAGTTCTTC. This sequence encodes CASSLARGRASEQFF. The chain recombines TRBV7-2 with TRBJ2-1; 9 positions agree with TRBD2. Germline V gives CDR1 SGHTA, CDR2 FQGNSA. Germline trimming cut 3 bases from V and 9 bases from J; bases unmatched to any gene: 9. The CDR3 is 15 residues long. Supplemented by reference TRBV7-2 and TRBJ2-1, the full variable domain reads GAGVSQSPSNKVTEKGKDVELRCDPISGHTALYWYRQSLGQGLEFLIYFQGNSAPDKSGLPSDRFSAERTGGSVSTLTIQRTQQEDSAVYLCASSLARGRASEQFFGPGTRLTVL.